Presented here are 15 T cell receptor beta chains from one specimen sequenced in a study of T cell clonotyping in hematopoietic cell transplantation. Method: immunoSEQ multiplex PCR; TCRdb's copy keeps in-frame clones and lacks some. The sample comprises more than 40,000 clones, 95% of which are singletons, and 0.85% to 1% rests with the top ten. The sequenced sample was peripheral blood mononuclear cells. The receptors were gathered from a man aged 25-45 years in good health. Some clones in this sample may be carry-over from other donors' samples.

The genes are TRBV6-1 and TRBJ1-2; D is uncertain. The CDR3 sequence is 15 residues long. The ends were cut back, 3 bases at V and 0 bases at J, with 11 bases in the middle. Germline loops: CDR1 MNHNS, CDR2 SASEGT. CDR3 in DNA: TGTGCCAGCAGTGAGCCCCCAAGGGCTAACTATGGCTACACCTTC. Its protein is CASSEPPRANYGYTF.

The chain joins TRBV5-5 to TRBJ1-5, with 12 bases matching TRBD1. CDR3 length equals 15 residues. Germline V gives CDR1 SGHKS, CDR2 YYEKEE (reference sequence). The junction had 4 bases not matched to a gene; V was cut back by 3 bases and J by 6 bases. The CDR3 DNA is TGTGCCAGCAGCTGGGACAGGGGGCCAAGTCAGCCCCAGCATTTT. It yields the protein CASSWDRGPSQPQHF.

The chain links TRBV29-1 to TRBJ1-1; D gene ambiguous. Germline V gene lookup returns CDR1 SQVTM and CDR2 ANQGSEA. Between the trimmed V and J ends, which lost 6 bases and 6 bases, there was a span of 8 bases. This CDR3 comprises 10 residues. The CDR3 loop reads CSVSGPEAFF. As DNA, the CDR3 is TGCAGCGTCTCGGGTCCTGAAGCTTTCTTT.

The CDR3 nucleotides are TGTGCCAGCAGCTTACGGCTAGCGGGTGGCGGGGAGCTGTTTTTT. Its translation is CASSLRLAGGGELFF. V and J are TRBV11-1 and TRBJ2-2; 8 positions match TRBD2. This CDR3 contains 15 residues. V trimming: 2 bases; J trimming: 7 bases; junction bases outside the gene matches: 6. Germline-derived CDR1 and CDR2 are SGHAT and FQDESV (reference sequence).

Points on this clone: Relative to the germline gene, one junction end is altered; a read error may explain this. The chain employs TRBV27 and TRBJ1-4, with D unclear. CDR1 and CDR2 from the germline V gene are MNHEY and SMNVEV (reference sequence). The CDR3 has 14 amino acids. This CDR3 reads CASSFSGMGEELFF. The DNA of the CDR3 is TGTGCCAGCAGTTTTAGTGGTATGGGTGAAGAACTGTTTTTT.

The V call is TRBV5-1, the J call TRBJ1-1; TRBD1 agrees at 7 bases. This CDR3 has 15 residues. The germline V gene encodes CDR1 SGHRS and CDR2 YFSETQ. V was clipped by 4 bases and J by 11 bases; unmatched bases: 17. The CDR3 sequence is CASSPMETGTVRAFF. Here the CDR3 DNA reads TGCGCCAGCAGCCCTATGGAGACAGGGACCGTGCGGGCTTTCTTT.

CDR3: CASSLGTVAYEQYF. The CDR3 DNA reads as TGTGCCAGCAGCTTAGGGACAGTAGCCTACGAGCAGTACTTC. The rearrangement joins TRBV7-2 to TRBJ2-7, with a possible D match to TRBD1 (6 bases). The germline gives CDR1 SGHTA, CDR2 FQGNSA. The CDR3 spans 14 residues. V was cut by 1 base and J by 2 bases, with 9 bases left in between.

V is TRBV18 and J is TRBJ2-7; weak D call: TRBD1 (6 bases). Germline V gives CDR1 KGHSH, CDR2 LQKENI. V lost 3 bases to trimming and J lost 0 bases, with 9 bases between them. The CDR3 consists of 14 residues. This chain's CDR3 is CASSPRGTSYEQYF. In DNA form, the CDR3 reads TGTGCCAGCTCACCGAGGGGGACCTCCTACGAGCAGTACTTC. The full variable domain, its missing parts supplied by reference TRBV18 and TRBJ2-7, is NAGVMQNPRHLVRRRGQEARLRCSPMKGHSHVYWYRQLPEEGLKFMVYLQKENIIDESGMPKERFSAEFPKEGPSILRIQQVVRGDSAAYFCASSPRGTSYEQYFGPGTRLTVT.

V and J are TRBV30 and TRBJ1-5, with D maybe TRBD1 (6 bases). The CDR3 loop spans 13 amino acids. V gave up 4 bases and J gave up 3 bases, with 10 bases separating them. The germline gives CDR1 GTSNPN, CDR2 SVGIG (reference sequence). The CDR3 protein is CAWTNRDNQPQHF. CDR3 bases: TGTGCCTGGACTAACAGGGACAATCAGCCCCAGCATTTT.

The CDR3 loop reads CASSPKVAGANVLTF. The DNA for the CDR3 is TGCGCCAGCAGCCCCAAAGTAGCCGGGGCCAACGTCCTGACTTTC. J is TRBJ2-6 and V is TRBV4-3; no clear D gene. Deletions cut 4 bases from V and 4 bases from J, with 11 bases between. CDR3 length: 15 residues. The germline CDR1 and CDR2 sequences are LGHNA and YSLEER.

The V and J genes are TRBV10-2 and TRBJ1-3; D is ambiguous. CDR1 and CDR2 (germline): WSHSY, SAAADI. The CDR3 length is 15 residues. The germline V and J ends were trimmed by 3 bases and 0 bases, with 9 bases remaining between them. CDR3: CASSERVNSGNTIYF. CDR3 sequence (DNA): TGCGCCAGCAGTGAACGGGTTAACTCTGGAAACACCATATATTTT.

This chain joins TRBV7-9 and TRBJ1-3; D is ambiguous. The CDR3 spans 16 residues. V lost 3 bases and J 0 bases, leaving 12 bases between the germline ends. Germline V gives CDR1 SEHNR, CDR2 FQNEAQ (reference sequence). CDR3 in DNA: TGTGCCAGCAGCTTCTGGATGGATCACTCTGGAAACACCATATATTTT. Translated, it gives CASSFWMDHSGNTIYF.

CDR3 in DNA: TGTGCCAGCAGCCCGACAGTCCGATCAGAGACCCAGTACTTC. Its protein is CASSPTVRSETQYF. The chain joins TRBV9 to TRBJ2-5, with D tentatively TRBD1 (5 bases). CDR3 length: 14 amino acids. Germline CDR1 is SGDLS and CDR2 is YYNGEE. Trimming left V 4 bases short and J 4 bases short, with 14 bases between.

The chain couples TRBV5-4 to TRBJ2-6, with 8 bases fitting TRBD1. CDR3 size: 16 residues. Germline loops: CDR1 SGHNT, CDR2 YYREEE (reference sequence). V shed 6 bases, J shed 2 bases, and the junction held 7 bases outside the gene matches. CDR3 protein: CASNLFRGPGANVLTF. As DNA, the CDR3 is TGTGCCAGCAACTTATTCAGGGGGCCTGGGGCCAACGTCCTGACTTTC.

The genes are TRBV7-9 and TRBJ2-3, with D hard to call. From germline, CDR1 is SEHNR and CDR2 FQNEAQ (reference sequence). V dropped 1 base and J dropped 1 base, with 12 bases sitting between them. The CDR3 is 16 amino acids. CDR3 sequence: CASSLVLGLGTDTQYF. The CDR3 DNA follows: TGTGCCAGCAGCTTAGTCTTAGGTTTGGGCACAGATACGCAGTATTTT.